This TCR beta chain was captured by sequencing in a study of PD-1 blockade in classical Hodgkin lymphoma (dated by TCRdb to the early 2020s). Study-level background: Nivolumab dosing was 3 mg/kg intravenously every 2 weeks, continuing until either disease progression or unacceptable toxicity. The study used CyTOF and TCR beta sequencing to define a peripheral blood immune signature of response to PD-1 blockade in classical Hodgkin lymphoma.

Study-wide conclusions, independent of this receptor: A significant rise by C4D1 was seen in CD4+ but not CD8+ TCR diversity (p=0.0027 vs p=0.16), with the rise being most apparent in complete responders (p=0.02). Baseline diversity similar to that of newly diagnosed patients was observed in trial patients achieving complete response, whereas significantly lower diversity was observed in partial responders and progressors. The study was restricted to a single clinical trial cohort, and the causes of repertoire differences, possibly disease activity or prior therapy, were left undefined. Baseline TCR diversity was reported to be lower in newly diagnosed patients than in healthy donors and to be lower still in relapsed/refractory patients. Patients starting nivolumab less than 1 year after ASCT had lower diversity and were excluded from later analyses to avoid confounding by immune reconstitution.

Taken from the germline V gene, the CDR1 and CDR2 loops are SGDLS and YYNGEE. V is reduced by 4 bases and J by 8 bases, leaving a spacing of 18 bases between them. Its CDR3 holds 15 amino acids, cysteine through phenylalanine. CDR3 DNA only is kept here, 45 bases in frame from base 1. Explained via the paper, the time point label denotes: cycle 4 day 1 (C4D1), after five to seven weeks of nivolumab. All trial patients had relapsed after autologous stem cell transplantation, with cohorts A, B and C differing in prior brentuximab vedotin exposure. A total of approximately 51 patients with relapsed/refractory classical Hodgkin lymphoma made up the trial cohort, and each patient's best overall response was complete response, partial response or progressive disease. Single-agent nivolumab was administered to trial patients in the multi-cohort phase II CheckMate 205 trial. An independent review committee assessed best overall response by applying the 2007 International Working Group response criteria. PBMCs from the trial were collected at three points: immediately before nivolumab initiation (C1D1), and during therapy at cycle 2 day 1 and cycle 4 day 1. Peripheral blood was collected in 8 mL Vacutainer Cell Preparation Tubes, from which PBMCs were isolated by centrifugation and then cryopreserved.

To note about this clone: It has no known antigen specificity. Base qualities are not recorded, but no much larger clone differs from it by a single base.

The Qiagen DNeasy kit was used to extract genomic DNA from unsorted PBMCs and from the negatively selected CD4+ and CD8+ fractions. Using primers that anneal to V and J segments, immunoSEQ multiplex PCR amplified the TCR beta CDR3 regions. A synthetic immune receptor repertoire was used to minimize amplification bias, and any remaining bias was removed computationally after sequencing. The authors' analysis ran thus. Repertoire diversity was quantified as the Shannon entropy index using custom Python scripts. Unsorted, CD4+ and CD8+ repertoires were analyzed separately, except in combined analyses where CD4+ and CD8+ sequences were merged in silico. Clonal expansion was defined as at least a 2-fold frequency increase after treatment relative to C1D1, with a pseudocount of 0.5 for undetected baseline clones. Clones with 0 or 1 copy at C1D1 were classified as singleton clones, and clones with 2 or more copies were classified as non-singleton clones. Clones expanded in unsorted samples were labelled as CD4+, CD8+ or unknown by matching protein sequences in sorted samples from the same patient. Wilcoxon tests on paired samples were used to test changes in diversity from C1D1 to C4D1. TCRdb holds this immuneACCESS table with in-frame rearrangements only. Some clones are missing; in checked studies, unresolved V genes explain under half, and the rest has no known cause. V and J calls and clone size follow that table, whereas D and trimming were derived from the DNA. Across this sample there are some 100,000 clones, with roughly 91% seen only once. Roughly 2% of the sample belongs to the ten largest clones.

The V and J genes are TRBV9 and TRBJ1-4; 6 matching bases give a weak D call of TRBD1. Sequenced material: peripheral blood mononuclear cells (PBMCs), taken before the fourth cycle of nivolumab. This sequence originates from a human donor with classical Hodgkin lymphoma. For the CDR3, the sequence is CASSPGWGAQEKLFF. The DNA sequence is given as TGTGCCAGCAGCCCAGGGTGGGGGGCGCAAGAAAAACTGTTTTTT.